These 24 T cell receptor beta chains share one sample of origin, sequenced in a study of monozygotic twins with inflammatory bowel disease. TCRdb re-called the 5' RACE reads and gives one entry per CDR3 protein, without DNA. This listing includes about 160,000 distinct CDR3 sequences. The sample consisted of blood. Receptors originate from a human donor with ulcerative colitis or Crohn's disease, or a healthy co-twin of an affected twin (not recorded which).

The V and J genes are TRBV5-1 and TRBJ2-5; lacking DNA, the TRBD2 call made by TCRdb goes unchecked. The germline V gene has CDR1 SGHRS and CDR2 YFSETQ. The length of the CDR3 is 15 residues. CDR3 amino acids: CASSLASGGAKTQYF.

This chain links TRBV20-1 with TRBJ2-5; with no DNA, the TCRdb D assignment of TRBD1 cannot be verified. The length of the CDR3 is 15 residues. From germline, CDR1 is DFQATT and CDR2 SNEGSKA (reference sequence). The CDR3 here is CSARDAGGDQETQYF.

The chain carries TRBV10-3 and TRBJ1-5; TCRdb lists TRBD1, though no DNA is available to test this call. This CDR3 is built from 14 residues. CDR1 and CDR2 (germline): ENHRY, SYGVKD. The CDR3 protein is CAISEEDRDQPQHF.

The chain joins TRBV30 to TRBJ2-1. Germline CDR1 GTSNPN, CDR2 SVGIG (reference sequence). CDR3 length: 11 amino acids. The CDR3 loop is CAWSVFREQLF. The variable domain in full, with the rest retrieved from reference TRBV30 and TRBJ2-1, is SQTIHQWPATLVQPVGSPLSLECTVEGTSNPNLYWYRQAAGRGLQLLFYSVGIGQISSEVPQNLSASRPQDRQFILSSKKLLLSDSGFYLCAWSVFREQLFGPGTRLTVL.

The V gene is TRBV4-3, the J gene TRBJ1-2. The CDR3 contains 15 residues. CDR1 is LGHNA and CDR2 is YSLEER in the germline V gene. CDR3 sequence reads: CASSQDLGAAYGYTF.

V gene TRBV9 combines with J gene TRBJ2-4. CDR1 and CDR2 (germline): SGDLS, YYNGEE. This CDR3 has 13 residues. CDR3 region: CASSTPAKNMQYF.

The chain couples TRBV15 to TRBJ2-3; TCRdb calls TRBD2, which cannot be checked without DNA. Germline CDR1 reads LNHNV; CDR2 reads YYDKDF (reference sequence). The CDR3 loop spans 19 amino acids. This CDR3 reads CATSRDPFRSTAGGDTQYF.

Here the CDR3 reads CATSDLVGKSGELFF. The chain is built from TRBV24-1 and TRBJ2-2. Germline CDR1 reads KGHDR; CDR2 reads SFDVKD. The CDR3 consists of 15 residues.

The CDR3 here is CASSPRAGNQPQHF. The rearrangement uses TRBV18 and TRBJ1-5. Germline lookup yields CDR1 KGHSH and CDR2 LQKENI. CDR3 length equals 14 residues.

This chain uses TRBV6-2 or TRBV6-3 with TRBJ2-3; the TCRdb call, TRBD1, lacks DNA for checking. The CDR3 contains 15 residues. Per germline, CDR1 MNHEY and CDR2 SVGEGT. The CDR3 loop is CASSYDREGGDTQYF.

The V gene is TRBV30, the J gene TRBJ2-5; there is no DNA to check the TCRdb D call of TRBD1. The CDR3 has 12 residues. CDR1 GTSNPN and CDR2 SVGIG come from the germline V gene (reference sequence). CDR3 sequence: CAWSTGSETQYF.

CDR3 in amino acids: CAISGKLQETQYF. The J gene is TRBJ2-5, the V gene TRBV10-3. The CDR3 sequence is 13 residues long. Looked up from germline, CDR1 is ENHRY and CDR2 is SYGVKD.

The genes are TRBV5-1 and TRBJ2-7; TCRdb's D gene call, TRBD1, goes unchecked for lack of DNA. CDR1 SGHRS and CDR2 YFSETQ come from the germline V gene. The length of the CDR3 is 14 residues. The CDR3 region is CASSLGIGGGEQYF.

The rearrangement joins TRBV20-1 to TRBJ2-5. Germline CDR1 DFQATT, CDR2 SNEGSKA (reference sequence). The CDR3 has 11 amino acids. The CDR3 loop reads CSATEQETQYF.

The chain carries TRBV4-3 and TRBJ2-1; lacking DNA, the TRBD2 call made by TCRdb goes unchecked. There are 17 residues in the CDR3. Germline-derived CDR1 and CDR2 are LGHNA and YSLEER. The chain's CDR3 is CASSQALQVAGGNEQFF.

The chain has TRBV7-2 and TRBJ1-3; the D call from TCRdb, TRBD1, cannot be confirmed without DNA. The germline gives CDR1 SGHTA, CDR2 FQGNSA. The CDR3 has 14 residues. CDR3: CASSRDAGPVTIYF.

The chain employs TRBV7-9 and TRBJ2-1; TCRdb outputs TRBD2, but without DNA this stays unchecked. CDR3 size: 13 residues. Germline CDR1 SEHNR, CDR2 FQNEAQ (reference sequence). CDR3 protein: CASRPLANNEQFF.

The CDR3 reads CASSPGTSVDIQYF. The chain links TRBV4-3 to TRBJ2-4; lacking DNA, the TRBD2 call made by TCRdb goes unchecked. Germline V gene lookup returns CDR1 LGHNA and CDR2 YSLEER. This CDR3 contains 14 residues.

This sequence joins TRBV13 and TRBJ2-3; TCRdb outputs TRBD2, but without DNA this stays unchecked. The CDR3 sequence is 15 residues long. The germline CDR1 and CDR2 sequences are PRHDT and FYEKMQ (reference sequence). CDR3 residues: CASSFLAGGTDTQYF.

This chain's CDR3 is CASSLDAGGPEAFF. The rearrangement uses TRBV7-9 and TRBJ1-1; TCRdb's D call of TRBD1 is untestable without DNA. The length of the CDR3 is 14 residues. Germline CDR1 is SEHNR and CDR2 is FQNEAQ (reference sequence).

V gene TRBV7-2 combines with J gene TRBJ1-4; TCRdb returns TRBD1, unconfirmable since there is no DNA. CDR1 is SGHTA, CDR2 FQGNSA, per germline. CDR3 length equals 13 residues. Here the CDR3 reads CASSHGQGGRLFF.

The chain employs TRBV6-2 or TRBV6-3 and TRBJ1-1. This CDR3 contains 15 residues. Germline CDR1 reads MNHEY; CDR2 reads SVGEGT. CDR3 in amino acids: CASGYSPRLNTEAFF.

The chain couples TRBV5-1 to TRBJ1-6; TCRdb's D call of TRBD1 is untestable without DNA. The CDR3 spans 15 residues. Germline CDR1 reads SGHRS; CDR2 reads YFSETQ. The CDR3 spells CASSPRQGADSPLHF.

The V and J genes are TRBV6-2 or TRBV6-3 and TRBJ2-7; TCRdb indicates TRBD2, and absent DNA this call remains unverified. Germline values: CDR1 MNHEY, CDR2 SVGEGT. The CDR3 is 13 residues long. This CDR3 is CASSYGLAIEQYF.